A single T cell receptor (beta chain) is shown here with its context. Via MiXCR, TCRdb re-called the RT-PCR reads, giving one row per CDR3 protein. The sample records about 680,000 distinct CDR3 sequences, 12% to 15% being singletons. The CDR3 has 16 residues. Germline loops: CDR1 SGHRS, CDR2 YFSETQ. V lost 0 bases to trimming and J lost 4 bases, with 13 bases between them. The V call is TRBV5-1, the J call TRBJ2-2; D gene ambiguous. This clonotype was sampled from a female donor in good health, serving as a healthy control. Material for sequencing was memory CD4+ T cells from blood. CDR3 in amino acids: CASSLGVEFRTGELFF. CDR3 in DNA: TGCGCCAGCAGCTTGGGTGTTGAATTTCGCACCGGGGAGCTGTTTTTT.